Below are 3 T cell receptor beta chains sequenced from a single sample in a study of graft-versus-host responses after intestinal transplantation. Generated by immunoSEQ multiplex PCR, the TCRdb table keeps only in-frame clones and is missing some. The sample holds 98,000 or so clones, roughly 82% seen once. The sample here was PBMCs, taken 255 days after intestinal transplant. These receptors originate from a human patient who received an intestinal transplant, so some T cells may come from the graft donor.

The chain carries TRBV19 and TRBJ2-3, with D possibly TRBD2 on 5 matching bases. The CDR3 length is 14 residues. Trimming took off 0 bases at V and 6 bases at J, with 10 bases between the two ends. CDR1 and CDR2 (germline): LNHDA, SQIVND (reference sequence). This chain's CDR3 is CASSIEASRDTQYF. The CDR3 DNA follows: TGTGCCAGTAGTATAGAGGCTAGCCGGGATACGCAGTATTTT.

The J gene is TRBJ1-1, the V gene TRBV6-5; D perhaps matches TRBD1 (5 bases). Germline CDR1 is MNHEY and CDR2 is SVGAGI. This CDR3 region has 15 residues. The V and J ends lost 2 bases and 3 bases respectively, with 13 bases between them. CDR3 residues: CASSYIAGPDTEAFF. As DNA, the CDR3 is TGTGCCAGCAGTTACATCGCAGGGCCGGACACTGAAGCTTTCTTT.

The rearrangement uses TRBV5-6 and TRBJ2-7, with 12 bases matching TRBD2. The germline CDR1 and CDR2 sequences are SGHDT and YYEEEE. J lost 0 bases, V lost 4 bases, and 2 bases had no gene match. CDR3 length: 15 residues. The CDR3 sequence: CASSILAGGSYEQYF. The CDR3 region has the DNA TGTGCCAGCAGCATACTAGCGGGAGGCTCCTACGAGCAGTACTTC. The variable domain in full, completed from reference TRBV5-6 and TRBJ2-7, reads DAGVTQSPTHLIKTRGQQVTLRCSPKSGHDTVSWYQQALGQGPQFIFQYYEEEERQRGNFPDRFSGHQFPNYSSELNVNALLLGDSALYLCASSILAGGSYEQYFGPGTRLTVT.